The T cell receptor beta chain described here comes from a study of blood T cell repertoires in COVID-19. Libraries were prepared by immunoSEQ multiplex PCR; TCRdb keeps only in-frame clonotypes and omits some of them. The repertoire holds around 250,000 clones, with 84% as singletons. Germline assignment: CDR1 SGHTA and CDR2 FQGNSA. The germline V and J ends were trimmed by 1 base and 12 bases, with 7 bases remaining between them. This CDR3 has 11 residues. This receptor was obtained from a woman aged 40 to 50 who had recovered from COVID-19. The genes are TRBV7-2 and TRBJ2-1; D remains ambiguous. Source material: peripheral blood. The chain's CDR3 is CASSLGVSQFF. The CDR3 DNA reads TGTGCCAGCAGCTTAGGCGTATCGCAGTTCTTC.